This TCR beta chain stems from a study of T-cell reconstitution after alpha-beta-depleted transplantation in children. Unique molecular identifiers were incorporated when the TCRbeta library was constructed. TCRdb redid the calling of the PCR reads with MiXCR, one entry per CDR3 protein. The sample shows roughly 500,000 distinct CDR3 sequences, about 31% of them seen only once. Per germline, CDR1 SEHNR and CDR2 FQNEAQ (reference sequence). V was clipped by 3 bases and J by 6 bases; unmatched bases: 8. The length of the CDR3 is 15 residues. The V call is TRBV7-9, the J call TRBJ2-1; TRBD2 matches 7 bases. This receptor was identified in a human donor who donated a stem cell graft to a child with aplastic anemia. The material sequenced was PBMCs from the stem cell graft donor, taken from the stem cell graft. The CDR3 protein is CASSFTGGGSNEQFF. The CDR3 DNA sequence: TGTGCCAGCAGCTTCACGGGAGGAGGTAGCAATGAGCAGTTCTTC.